Each of the 4 T cell receptor beta chains below was sequenced from the same sample in a study of blood T cell repertoires in COVID-19. The data were produced by immunoSEQ multiplex PCR, yet TCRdb's version contains in-frame clones alone and is incomplete. Of over 200,000 clones detected, 70% to 85% appear once; the ten largest clones hold under 10%. Specimen: peripheral blood. The receptors were sampled from a woman older than 75 with COVID-19, enrolled during active disease.

The V gene is TRBV6-5, the J gene TRBJ2-1; no firm D call. Trimming took off 5 bases at V and 0 bases at J, with 11 bases between the two ends. Germline V gives CDR1 MNHEY, CDR2 SVGAGI. The CDR3 spans 15 residues. This CDR3 is CASSPGPTSYNEQFF. The CDR3 DNA follows: TGTGCCAGCAGTCCAGGCCCGACCTCCTACAATGAGCAGTTCTTC.

The J gene is TRBJ1-4, the V gene TRBV6-2 or TRBV6-3; 9 bases agree with TRBD1. This CDR3 comprises 16 residues. Unmatched junction bases numbered 8, after V lost 5 bases and J lost 4 bases. Germline V lookup: CDR1 MNHEY, CDR2 SVGEGT. CDR3 coding DNA: TGTGCCAGCAGTCCGGACAGGGGCGGAAATAATGAAAAACTGTTTTTT. Amino acids: CASSPDRGGNNEKLFF.

A note on this clone: Other DNA sequences in this specimen translate into the identical CDR3. The chain employs TRBV5-1 and TRBJ2-7; perhaps TRBD2 as D (6 bases). CDR3 size: 13 residues. Deletions cut 0 bases from V and 3 bases from J, with 7 bases between. Per the germline V gene, CDR1 is SGHRS and CDR2 is YFSETQ. CDR3 coding DNA: TGCGCCAGCAGCTTGGCCGGGAGCTACGAGCAGTACTTC. As protein: CASSLAGSYEQYF.

This chain uses TRBV19 with TRBJ1-3, with D possibly matching TRBD1 (5 bases). The CDR3 is made up of 14 amino acids. The V gene's germline CDR1 is LNHDA and CDR2 SQIVND (reference sequence). V lost 10 bases and J 8 bases, leaving 21 bases between the germline ends. The CDR3 is CATHNMRGRDTIYF. The CDR3 region has the DNA TGTGCCACCCACAACATGCGGGGGAGAGACACCATATATTTT.